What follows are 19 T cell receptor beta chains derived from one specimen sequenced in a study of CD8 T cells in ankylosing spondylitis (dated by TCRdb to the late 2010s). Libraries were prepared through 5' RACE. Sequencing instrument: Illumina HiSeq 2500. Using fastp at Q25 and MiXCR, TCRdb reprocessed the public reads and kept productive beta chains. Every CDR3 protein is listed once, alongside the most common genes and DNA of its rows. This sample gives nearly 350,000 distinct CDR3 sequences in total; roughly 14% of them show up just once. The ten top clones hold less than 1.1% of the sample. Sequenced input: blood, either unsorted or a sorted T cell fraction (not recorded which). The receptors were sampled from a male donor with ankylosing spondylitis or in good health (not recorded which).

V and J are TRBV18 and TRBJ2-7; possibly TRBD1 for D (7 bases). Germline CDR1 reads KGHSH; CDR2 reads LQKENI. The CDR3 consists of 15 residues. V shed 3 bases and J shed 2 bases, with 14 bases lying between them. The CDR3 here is CASSPIQGGTYEQYF. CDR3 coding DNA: TGTGCCAGCTCACCTATCCAGGGGGGAACCTACGAGCAGTACTTC. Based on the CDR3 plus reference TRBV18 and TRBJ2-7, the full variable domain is NAGVMQNPRHLVRRRGQEARLRCSPMKGHSHVYWYRQLPEEGLKFMVYLQKENIIDESGMPKERFSAEFPKEGPSILRIQQVVRGDSAAYFCASSPIQGGTYEQYFGPGTRLTVT.

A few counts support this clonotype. CDR3 residues: CASSRQTNTEAFF. The DNA of the CDR3 is TGCGCCAGCAGCCGACAAACGAACACTGAAGCTTTCTTT. The chain employs TRBV5-1 and TRBJ1-1; D remains ambiguous. CDR1 and CDR2 from the germline V gene are SGHRS and YFSETQ. This CDR3 region has 13 residues. The ends were cut back, 4 bases at V and 1 base at J, with 8 bases in the middle.

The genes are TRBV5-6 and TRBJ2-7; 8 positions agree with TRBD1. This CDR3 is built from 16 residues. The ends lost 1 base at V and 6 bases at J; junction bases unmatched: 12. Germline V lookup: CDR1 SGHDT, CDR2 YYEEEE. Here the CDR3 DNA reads TGTGCCAGCAGCTTGTACGTAGACCAGGGGGCATCCGAGCAGTACTTC. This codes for CASSLYVDQGASEQYF.

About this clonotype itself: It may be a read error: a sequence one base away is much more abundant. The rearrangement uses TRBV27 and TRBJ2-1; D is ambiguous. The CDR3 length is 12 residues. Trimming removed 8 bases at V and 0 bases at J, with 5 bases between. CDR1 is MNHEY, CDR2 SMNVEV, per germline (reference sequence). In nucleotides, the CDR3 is TGTGCCAGCGGCAGCTCCTACAATGAGCAGTTCTTC. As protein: CASGSSYNEQFF.

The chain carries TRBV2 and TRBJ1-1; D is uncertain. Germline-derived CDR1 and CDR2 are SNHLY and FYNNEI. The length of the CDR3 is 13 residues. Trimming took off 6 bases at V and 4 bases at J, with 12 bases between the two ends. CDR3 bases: TGTGCCAGCAGCGGGGAAGGGCGCACTGAAGCTTTCTTT. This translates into CASSGEGRTEAFF.

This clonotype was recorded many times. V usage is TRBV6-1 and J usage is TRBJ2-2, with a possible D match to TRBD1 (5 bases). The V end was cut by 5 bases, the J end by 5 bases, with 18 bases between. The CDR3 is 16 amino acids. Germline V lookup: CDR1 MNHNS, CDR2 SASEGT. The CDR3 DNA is TGTGCCAGCAGTAGAACCTTAAGGGGTGGGACCGGGGAGCTGTTTTTT. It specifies CASSRTLRGGTGELFF.

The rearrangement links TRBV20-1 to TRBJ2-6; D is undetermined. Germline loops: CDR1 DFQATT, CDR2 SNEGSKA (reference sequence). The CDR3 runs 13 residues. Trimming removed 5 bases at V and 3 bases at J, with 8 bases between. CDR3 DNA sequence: TGCAGTGCTGTAAACGATGGGGCCAACGTCCTGACTTTC. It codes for CSAVNDGANVLTF.

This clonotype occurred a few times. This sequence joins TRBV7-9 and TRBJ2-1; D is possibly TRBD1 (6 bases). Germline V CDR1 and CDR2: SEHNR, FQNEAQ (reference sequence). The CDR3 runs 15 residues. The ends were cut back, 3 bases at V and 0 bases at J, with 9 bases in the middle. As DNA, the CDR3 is TGTGCCAGCAGCTTCACGGACAGCTCCTACAATGAGCAGTTCTTC. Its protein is CASSFTDSSYNEQFF.

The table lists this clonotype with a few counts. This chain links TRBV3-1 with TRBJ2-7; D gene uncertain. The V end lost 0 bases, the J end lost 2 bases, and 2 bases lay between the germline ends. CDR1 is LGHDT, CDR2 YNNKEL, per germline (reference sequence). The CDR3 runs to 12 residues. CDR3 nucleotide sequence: TGTGCCAGCAGCCAAGAACCCTACGAGCAGTACTTC. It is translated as CASSQEPYEQYF.

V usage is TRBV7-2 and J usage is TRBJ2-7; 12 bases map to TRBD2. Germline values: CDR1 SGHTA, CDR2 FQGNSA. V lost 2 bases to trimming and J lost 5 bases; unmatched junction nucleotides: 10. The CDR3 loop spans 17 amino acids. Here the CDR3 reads CASSLTWFLAGGNEQYF. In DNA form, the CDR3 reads TGTGCCAGCAGCTTAACGTGGTTCCTAGCGGGAGGGAACGAGCAGTACTTC. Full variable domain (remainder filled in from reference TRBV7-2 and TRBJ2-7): GAGVSQSPSNKVTEKGKDVELRCDPISGHTALYWYRQSLGQGLEFLIYFQGNSAPDKSGLPSDRFSAERTGGSVSTLTIQRTQQEDSAVYLCASSLTWFLAGGNEQYFGPGTRLTVT.

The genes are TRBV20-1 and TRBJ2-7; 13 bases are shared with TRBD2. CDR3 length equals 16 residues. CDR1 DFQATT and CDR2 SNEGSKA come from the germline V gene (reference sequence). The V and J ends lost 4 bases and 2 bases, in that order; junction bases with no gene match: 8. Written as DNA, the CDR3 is TGCAGTGCTACCTCGCGGACTAGCGGGAGTCCCTACGAGCAGTACTTC. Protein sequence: CSATSRTSGSPYEQYF.

The CDR3 DNA sequence: TGTGCCAGCAGTGAAGCGAGAGGTAGCACAGATACGCAGTATTTT. Translating it yields CASSEARGSTDTQYF. V gene TRBV2 combines with J gene TRBJ2-3; no clear D. The CDR3 sequence is 15 residues long. V was trimmed by 0 bases and J by 0 bases, leaving 7 bases between them. From germline, CDR1 is SNHLY and CDR2 FYNNEI. Drawing the rest from reference TRBV2 and TRBJ2-3, the complete variable domain is EPEVTQTPSHQVTQMGQEVILRCVPISNHLYFYWYRQILGQKVEFLVSFYNNEISEKSEIFDDQFSVERPDGSNFTLKIRSTKLEDSAMYFCASSEARGSTDTQYFGPGTRLTVL.

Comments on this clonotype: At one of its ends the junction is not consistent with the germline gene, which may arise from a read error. CDR3 sequence reads: CASSDGTAYERYF. The CDR3 nucleotides are TGTGCCAGCAGTGACGGGACTGCCTACGAGCGGTACTTC. This chain links TRBV27 with TRBJ2-7; maybe TRBD2 (6 bases). The CDR3 contains 13 residues. Germline CDR1 MNHEY, CDR2 SMNVEV (reference sequence).

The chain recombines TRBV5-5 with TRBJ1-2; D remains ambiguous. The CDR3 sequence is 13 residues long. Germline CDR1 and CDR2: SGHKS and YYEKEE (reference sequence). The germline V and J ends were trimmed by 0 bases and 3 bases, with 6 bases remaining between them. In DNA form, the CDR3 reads TGTGCCAGCAGCTTGGGGATAGACTATGGCTACACCTTC. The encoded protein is CASSLGIDYGYTF.

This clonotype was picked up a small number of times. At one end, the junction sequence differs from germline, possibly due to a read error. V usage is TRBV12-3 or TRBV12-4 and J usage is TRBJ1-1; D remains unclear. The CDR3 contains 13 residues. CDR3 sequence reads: CASSLAGSTKAFF. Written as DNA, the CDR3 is TGTGCCAGCAGTTTAGCAGGGAGCACTAAAGCTTTCTTT.

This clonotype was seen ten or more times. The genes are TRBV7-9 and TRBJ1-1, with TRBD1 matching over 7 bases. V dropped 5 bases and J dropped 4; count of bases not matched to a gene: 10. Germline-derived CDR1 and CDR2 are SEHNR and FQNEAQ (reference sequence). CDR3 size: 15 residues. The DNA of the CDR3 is TGTGCCAGCAGCCAGGGGGGTTCGGATGGCACTGAAGCTTTCTTT. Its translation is CASSQGGSDGTEAFF.

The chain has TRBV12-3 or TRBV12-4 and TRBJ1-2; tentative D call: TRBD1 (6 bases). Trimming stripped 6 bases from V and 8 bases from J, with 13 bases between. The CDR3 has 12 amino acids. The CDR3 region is CASSRTDRGYTF. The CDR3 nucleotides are TGTGCCAGCAGCCGGACAGATCGCGGCTACACCTTC.

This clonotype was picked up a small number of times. CDR3 sequence reads: CASSPNGGDYGYTF. CDR3 DNA sequence: TGTGCCAGCAGCCCTAACGGAGGCGACTATGGCTACACCTTC. The chain is built from TRBV6-1 and TRBJ1-2; no firm D call. CDR3 length equals 14 residues. Germline CDR1 is MNHNS and CDR2 is SASEGT. Trimming left V 6 bases short and J 3 bases short, with 14 bases between.

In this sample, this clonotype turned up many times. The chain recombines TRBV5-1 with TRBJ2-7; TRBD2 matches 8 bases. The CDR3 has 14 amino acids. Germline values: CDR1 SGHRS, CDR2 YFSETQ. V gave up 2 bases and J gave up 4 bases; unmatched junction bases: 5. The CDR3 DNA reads TGCGCCAGCAGCTTCCTGACTAGCGATTACGAGCAGTACTTC. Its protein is CASSFLTSDYEQYF. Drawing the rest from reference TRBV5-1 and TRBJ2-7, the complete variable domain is KAGVTQTPRYLIKTRGQQVTLSCSPISGHRSVSWYQQTPGQGLQFLFEYFSETQRNKGNFPGRFSGRQFSNSRSEMNVSTLELGDSALYLCASSFLTSDYEQYFGPGTRLTVT.